This T cell receptor beta chain was recovered during a study of shared clonotypes between healthy human individuals. The V segment lost 7 bases and the J segment 5 bases; nucleotides outside the gene matches: 7. This CDR3 has 13 residues. Germline loops: CDR1 SQVTM, CDR2 ANQGSEA. Clones were read by immunoSEQ multiplex PCR, and TCRdb kept only the in-frame ones, dropping some. The sample records approximately 2.1 million clones, more than 85% being singletons. This sequence was found in a man aged 18 to 30 in good health. Some clones in this sample may be carry-over from other donors' samples. What was sequenced was naive CD4+ T cells from PBMCs. As for subset: CD45RA+ positively selected. V usage is TRBV29-1 and J usage is TRBJ2-1; 8 bases align to TRBD1. CDR3 protein: CSAGQGGDNEQFF. For the CDR3, the DNA is TGCAGCGCTGGACAGGGTGGGGACAATGAGCAGTTCTTC.